The entry below describes one TCR beta chain. This sample stems from a study of blood T cell repertoires in COVID-19. This CDR3 region has 15 residues. Germline-derived CDR1 and CDR2 are LGHDT and YNNKEL (reference sequence). Trimming removed 7 bases from V and 0 bases from J; junction bases left unmatched: 6. TCRdb's copy holds only in-frame clones and misses some; the assay was immunoSEQ multiplex PCR. The sample holds fewer than 650,000 clones, roughly nine tenths seen once. The TCR sequence derives from a woman between 50 and 59 years old with COVID-19, enrolled during active disease. J is TRBJ2-4 and V is TRBV3-1 (or the pseudogene TRBV3-2); 7 nucleotides line up with TRBD2. Sequencing was carried out using peripheral blood. The CDR3, as DNA: TGTGCCAGCACCCGGAGCGGGACAGCCAAAAACATTCAGTACTTC. Protein sequence: CASTRSGTAKNIQYF.